This is a list of T cell receptor beta chains from one sample in a study of cytomegalovirus exposure and HLA in healthy donors. Profiled with immunoSEQ multiplex PCR; TCRdb holds only in-frame clones, not every one. The sample yields 100,000 to 150,000 clones, about 80% seen once. Sequenced sample: PBMCs. The receptors were gathered from a man aged 25 to 45 in good health and CMV-seronegative. Both conserved end residues are part of each CDR3. Fields, in order: clone size, D gene, V gene, J gene, CDR3 DNA, CDR3 protein. A D gene is named only where the DNA matches it firmly. Not all rows give a size; the values are once, few, many and, for expanded clones, a class.

>.|.|TRBV2|TRBJ1-4
TGTGCCAGCAGTGGAGTCTTACCAACTAATGAAAAACTGTTTTTT
CASSGVLPTNEKLFF
>.|TRBD1|TRBV28|TRBJ1-2
TGTGCCAGCAGTTTGACAGGGGTTTCAGGCGGCTACACCTTC
CASSLTGVSGGYTF
>.|TRBD1|TRBV7-9|TRBJ1-6
TGTGCCAGCACTAAGGAGGGGGCTTATGGTTCACCCCTCCACTTT
CASTKEGAYGSPLHF
>.|.|TRBV5-1|TRBJ1-2
TGCGCCAGCAGCTTGGGGACAGTTCCTAACTATGGCTACACCTTC
CASSLGTVPNYGYTF
>few|.|TRBV6-5|TRBJ2-2
TGTGCCAGCAGTTGGACAGCTAACACCGGGGAGCTGTTTTTT
CASSWTANTGELFF
>.|.|TRBV7-9|TRBJ1-1
TGTGCCAGCAGCCGCCTGGGCGGGAGGAACACTGAAGCTTTCTTT
CASSRLGGRNTEAFF
>.|.|TRBV29-1|TRBJ1-2
TGCAGCGTCCCTCGAGGCAGTCCTGGCTACACCTTC
CSVPRGSPGYTF
>.|.|TRBV7-9|TRBJ1-1
TGTGCCAGCAGCTTAGGGTCAAGGGGTCTGCCTGAAGCTTTCTTT
CASSLGSRGLPEAFF
>few|TRBD1|TRBV30|TRBJ2-3
TGTGCCTGGAGGGCCCTGGGACAGGGCACAGATACGCAGTATTTT
CAWRALGQGTDTQYF
>.|.|TRBV4-1|TRBJ2-5
TGCGCCAGCAGCCCCCGGTCGGAGACCACGGCCCAGTACTTC
CASSPRSETTAQYF
>.|TRBD1|TRBV28|TRBJ2-7
TGTGCCAGCAGTCTGGACAGGGTGTACGAGCAGTACTTC
CASSLDRVYEQYF
>.|TRBD1|TRBV5-6|TRBJ1-4
TGTGCCAGCAGAACAGGGGGACTAAATGAAAAACTGTTTTTT
CASRTGGLNEKLFF
>.|.|TRBV6-1|TRBJ2-5
TGTGCCAGCAGTGGACAGGCGAACCAAGAGACCCAGTACTTC
CASSGQANQETQYF
>.|.|TRBV4-1|TRBJ2-1
TGCGCCAGCAGCCAAGACGCGTTCTCCTACAATGAGCAGTTCTTC
CASSQDAFSYNEQFF
>.|TRBD1|TRBV5-1|TRBJ1-1
TGCGCCAGCAGCCCGACAGGGCCCACTGAAGCTTTCTTT
CASSPTGPTEAFF
>.|.|TRBV5-1|TRBJ2-7
TGCGCCAGCAGCCCTACCAGCGCTTCCTACGAGCAGTACTTC
CASSPTSASYEQYF
>.|TRBD2|TRBV19|TRBJ2-1
TGTGCCAGTAGTATCCTAGCGGGAGATAATGAGCAGTTCTTC
CASSILAGDNEQFF
>.|.|TRBV28|TRBJ1-5
TGTGCCAGCAGTTCCACACCCGTGACCCAGCATTTT
CASSSTPVTQHF
>.|TRBD1|TRBV7-9|TRBJ2-7
TGTGCCAGCAGCTCGACAGGGGCGGGTTGGGAGCAGTACTTC
CASSSTGAGWEQYF
>.|TRBD1|TRBV14|TRBJ1-3
TGTGCCAGCAGCCAAGTGGGGACAGGGCCTTGGACCATATATTTT
CASSQVGTGPWTIYF
>.|TRBD2|TRBV6-8|TRBJ2-7
TGTGCCAGCAGACCGGGAGGGATCGGGGACCGGTTAGCGGGAGGGCCCTACGAGCAGTACTTC
CASRPGGIGDRLAGGPYEQYF
>.|TRBD1|TRBV5-4|TRBJ1-2
TGTGCCAGCAGCGGACCAGACAGGGGGATTAGTGGCTACACCTTC
CASSGPDRGISGYTF
>.|TRBD1|TRBV4-3|TRBJ2-2
TGCGCCAGCAGCCAAGATAAAGGGGGCGCCGACACCGGGGAGCTGTTTTTT
CASSQDKGGADTGELFF
>few|.|TRBV19|TRBJ1-4
TGTGCCAGTAGTAGCGAGAGGGCTGGCGAAAAACTGTTTTTT
CASSSERAGEKLFF
>.|.|TRBV6-5|TRBJ1-6
TGTGCCAGCAGCCGTCAGGGAAAGGATTCACCCCTCCACTTT
CASSRQGKDSPLHF
>once|.|TRBV27|TRBJ1-5
TGTGCCAGCAGTTTCCGGGACACATCATCGCATAGCAATCAGCCCCAGCATTTT
CASSFRDTSSHSNQPQHF
>.|.|TRBV6-6|TRBJ1-5
TGTGCCAGCAGTTCTACGACAGGTACGAGCAATCAGCCCCAGCATTTT
CASSSTTGTSNQPQHF
>.|.|TRBV7-8|TRBJ1-4
TGTGCCAGCAGCCCGAAGGTCCGGGAGAATGAAAAACTGTTTTTT
CASSPKVRENEKLFF
>.|.|TRBV10-1|TRBJ2-5
TGCGCCAGCAGTGAGTCGGTAGTACCGGAGACCCAGTACTTC
CASSESVVPETQYF
>.|TRBD1|TRBV27|TRBJ1-2
TGTGCCAGCAGTTTTATAGGGACAGGCCACTATGGCTACACCTTC
CASSFIGTGHYGYTF
>.|.|TRBV6-1|TRBJ1-1
TGTGCCAGCAGTGATAGCGACCGAAAGAACACTGAAGCTTTCTTT
CASSDSDRKNTEAFF
>.|.|TRBV10-3|TRBJ2-3
TGTGCCATCAGTGACTGGTCCTTGGAGGCAGATACGCAGTATTTT
CAISDWSLEADTQYF
>.|TRBD1|TRBV15|TRBJ1-1
TGTGCCACCAGCATGGATTCAGTGGGGGGACAGAAAGCTTTCTTT
CATSMDSVGGQKAFF
>.|TRBD1|TRBV5-6|TRBJ2-2
TGTGCCAGCAGCTGGGACAGGGGGCGTGGGGAGCTGTTTTTT
CASSWDRGRGELFF
>.|TRBD1|TRBV6-5|TRBJ1-2
TGTGCCAGCAATTGGGGAGACAGGGACTATGGCTACACCTTC
CASNWGDRDYGYTF
>.|TRBD1|TRBV7-8|TRBJ2-1
TGTGCCAGCAGCACCCGGACAGGGAATGAGCAGTTCTTC
CASSTRTGNEQFF
>.|.|TRBV10-3|TRBJ1-5
TGTGCCATCAGTGAGAGGCAGACACAAAATCAGCCCCAGCATTTT
CAISERQTQNQPQHF
>few|.|TRBV7-2|TRBJ1-6
TGTGCCAGACACCGGGCCCCCCGGAGGAGCTCCTATAATTCACCCCTCCACTTT
CARHRAPRRSSYNSPLHF
>.|.|TRBV27|TRBJ2-7
TGTGCCAGCAGTTTAGCGGGTATGTCCGGGTCCGAGCAGTACTTC
CASSLAGMSGSEQYF
>once|.|TRBV5-4|TRBJ2-1
TGTGCCAGCAGATCGACAGGATACAATGAGCAGTTCTTC
CASRSTGYNEQFF
>.|TRBD2|TRBV7-2|TRBJ2-1
TGTGCCAGCAGCCCACTAGCGGGAGTCCCCAATGAGCAGTTCTTC
CASSPLAGVPNEQFF
>.|TRBD1|TRBV15|TRBJ2-7
TGTGCCACCAGCACAGCGACAGGGTCTCTCTACGAGCAGTACTTC
CATSTATGSLYEQYF
>few|TRBD1|TRBV7-7|TRBJ2-3
TGTGCTAGCAGCCCTGGGACAGGTCTTAGCACAGATACGCAGTATTTT
CASSPGTGLSTDTQYF
>few|TRBD1|TRBV11-2|TRBJ1-1
TGTGCCAGCAGCGGGGACAGGAACACTGAAGCTTTCTTT
CASSGDRNTEAFF
>.|.|TRBV7-9|TRBJ2-1
TGTGCCAGCAGCTTATTGTTCAGGGGGGCGAATGAGCAGTTCTTC
CASSLLFRGANEQFF
>.|TRBD1|TRBV6-1|TRBJ1-2
TGTGCCAGCAGTGAAAGCACAGGGGAGGCGTATGGCTACACCTTC
CASSESTGEAYGYTF
>once|.|TRBV6-5|TRBJ1-3
TGTGCCAGCAGTTACGGATCCAGGGGACAAGGAAACACCATATATTTT
CASSYGSRGQGNTIYF
>once|.|TRBV2|TRBJ2-7
TGTGCCAGCAGTGGAACGCAGGGGTTGGGAGAGCAGTACTTC
CASSGTQGLGEQYF
>few|.|TRBV2|TRBJ1-5
TGTGCCAGCAGTGTACAGGGTAGGGATCAGCCCCAGCATTTT
CASSVQGRDQPQHF
>.|.|TRBV4-3|TRBJ2-6
TGCGCCAGCAGCCACCTTTCTGGGGCCAACGTCCTGACTTTC
CASSHLSGANVLTF